These 31 T cell receptor beta chains were all obtained from the same sample, sequenced in a study of shared clonotypes between healthy human individuals. CD45RO negativity and positive selection for CCR7 defined naive CD8 cells, a population that excluded terminally differentiated effector memory CD45RA+ cells. Only in-frame clones appear in the TCRdb table, and some are missing; sequencing was by immunoSEQ multiplex PCR. Found here are a few hundred thousand clones, around 95% of them singletons; the top ten hold 0.085% to 0.11%. The sample consisted of naive CD8+ T cells sorted from blood. These receptors were taken from a woman in her twenties or thirties in good health.

This clone has only one observation. Other DNA sequences in this sample translate to the same CDR3. The rearrangement joins TRBV7-9 to TRBJ1-5; D is unresolved. Trimming pared 0 bases from V and 7 bases from J, leaving 4 bases between. Looked up from germline, CDR1 is SEHNR and CDR2 is FQNEAQ (reference sequence). This CDR3 spans 12 amino acids. CDR3 DNA: TGTGCCAGCAGCTTAGCCGGGCAGCCCCAGCATTTT. It translates to CASSLAGQPQHF.

In this sample, this clone turned up once. The gene calls are TRBV21-1 and TRBJ2-1; TRBD2, as called in the table, went unchecked against the DNA. TRBV21-1 is a listed pseudogene. This CDR3 contains 18 residues. Here the CDR3 reads CASSGSPLGGRETNEQFF. The CDR3 DNA reads TGTGCCAGCAGCGGTTCCCCTTTAGGCGGGAGGGAGACAAATGAGCAGTTCTTC.

The CDR3 sequence: CASSLETYEQYF. The CDR3 nucleotides are TGTGCCAGCAGCTTAGAAACCTACGAGCAGTACTTC. This chain connects TRBV5-4 to TRBJ2-7, with D uncertain. This CDR3 has 12 residues. V was pared by 2 bases and J by 2 bases, with 5 bases between. Germline CDR1 is SGHNT and CDR2 is YYREEE (reference sequence). Full variable domain (rest looked up from reference TRBV5-4 and TRBJ2-7): ETGVTQSPTHLIKTRGQQVTLRCSSQSGHNTVSWYQQALGQGPQFIFQYYREEENGRGNFPPRFSGLQFPNYSSELNVNALELDDSALYLCASSLETYEQYFGPGTRLTVT.

In this sample, this clone turned up once. The chain links TRBV11-2 to TRBJ2-7; TRBD2 matches 8 bases. There are 17 residues in the CDR3. Trimming removed 5 bases from V and 4 bases from J; junction bases left unmatched: 16. Germline loops: CDR1 SGHAT, CDR2 FQNNGV. For the CDR3, the DNA is TGTGCCAGCAGCCCACCGCTCCCCAGCGGGAGTATTTACGAGCAGTACTTC. Protein product: CASSPPLPSGSIYEQYF.

The chain employs TRBV6-5 and TRBJ2-7, with D possibly matching TRBD2 (6 bases). The germline gives CDR1 MNHEY, CDR2 SVGAGI. This CDR3 spans 15 amino acids. Trimming removed 2 bases from V and 0 bases from J, with 11 bases in between. The CDR3 DNA follows: TGTGCCAGCAGTTACGGGGGGATGGGCTCCTACGAGCAGTACTTC. This translates into CASSYGGMGSYEQYF.

This chain links TRBV7-9 with TRBJ2-1; TRBD2 agrees at 13 bases. Germline V gene lookup returns CDR1 SEHNR and CDR2 FQNEAQ (reference sequence). V lost 1 base and J lost 7; bases outside the gene matches: 1. The CDR3 runs 15 residues. This chain's CDR3 is CASSLGTSGRNEQFF. The CDR3 coding sequence is TGTGCCAGCAGCTTAGGGACTAGCGGGAGAAATGAGCAGTTCTTC.

V and J are TRBV7-2 and TRBJ2-3; weak D call: TRBD2 (5 bases). Trimming pared 5 bases from V and 2 bases from J, leaving 11 bases between. The CDR3 is made up of 14 amino acids. Germline values: CDR1 SGHTA, CDR2 FQGNSA. In DNA form, the CDR3 reads TGTGCCAGCAGCCCACCCGGGAACACAGATACGCAGTATTTT. This encodes CASSPPGNTDTQYF.

The V gene is TRBV27, the J gene TRBJ1-1; D unclear. Germline V gives CDR1 MNHEY, CDR2 SMNVEV (reference sequence). Trimming left V 7 bases short and J 0 bases short, with 15 bases between. This CDR3 has 15 residues. CDR3 in DNA: TGTGCCAGCACCCCTAGGGCGGGTATGAACACTGAAGCTTTCTTT. It is translated as CASTPRAGMNTEAFF.

This chain uses TRBV29-1 with TRBJ2-1; 10 bases agree with TRBD2. Germline CDR1 is SQVTM and CDR2 is ANQGSEA. The ends lost 6 bases at V and 3 bases at J; junction bases unmatched: 17. The CDR3 is made up of 18 amino acids. CDR3 nucleotide sequence: TGCAGCGTCCACATCACCGCGTTACTAGCGGGAAACTACAATGAGCAGTTCTTC. Its translation: CSVHITALLAGNYNEQFF.

The CDR3 DNA sequence: TGTGCCAGCAGTTTAAGACTAGCGGGAGGTCGAGAGACCCAGTACTTC. Protein sequence: CASSLRLAGGRETQYF. V is TRBV27 and J is TRBJ2-5; 13 nucleotides match TRBD2. The V gene end was trimmed by 2 bases and the J gene end by 4 bases; junction bases not matched to a gene: 4. The CDR3 runs 16 residues. The germline V gene encodes CDR1 MNHEY and CDR2 SMNVEV (reference sequence).

The J gene is TRBJ2-7, the V gene TRBV19, with 10 bases that match TRBD1. The CDR3 length is 14 residues. With V trimmed by 3 bases and J by 12 bases, 11 bases remained unmatched. From germline, CDR1 is LNHDA and CDR2 SQIVND (reference sequence). The CDR3 sequence is CASSITGTGVGLYF. The CDR3 DNA is TGTGCCAGTAGTATCACCGGGACAGGGGTTGGGCTGTACTTC.

This clone was counted a few times. The chain has TRBV4-1 and TRBJ1-5, with D hard to call. Germline CDR1 is MGHRA and CDR2 is YSYEKL. The V gene lost 1 base and the J gene lost 6 bases, with 7 bases spanning the gap. The CDR3 spans 13 residues. The CDR3 loop reads CASSQGLFQPQHF. Here the CDR3 DNA reads TGCGCCAGCAGCCAAGGGTTGTTTCAGCCCCAGCATTTT.

This chain links TRBV25-1 with TRBJ2-1, with a tentative D call TRBD1 (6 bases). The CDR3 covers 14 residues. V gave up 5 bases and J gave up 0 bases, with 8 bases separating them. Per germline, CDR1 MGHDK and CDR2 SYGVNS. CDR3 sequence reads: CASSLQGSYNEQFF. The CDR3 DNA reads TGTGCCAGCAGTCTACAGGGCTCCTACAATGAGCAGTTCTTC.

V usage is TRBV29-1 and J usage is TRBJ2-2; 7 nucleotides agree with TRBD2. Germline-derived CDR1 and CDR2 are SQVTM and ANQGSEA. This CDR3 has 12 residues. Trimming took 4 bases from V and 7 from J; bases not matched to a gene: 3. The CDR3 DNA reads TGCAGCGTTGGGGAGGGCCTCGGGGAGCTGTTTTTT. It encodes CSVGEGLGELFF.

The J gene is TRBJ2-2, the V gene TRBV2; D not certain. V lost 0 bases and J 5 bases, leaving 13 bases between the germline ends. CDR3 size: 16 residues. CDR1 is SNHLY, CDR2 FYNNEI, per germline. DNA of the CDR3: TGTGCCAGCAGTGAAGCGCCGGCCGGCCAAACCGGGGAGCTGTTTTTT. It specifies CASSEAPAGQTGELFF.

This CDR3 is CASSYSSREETQYF. The CDR3 nucleotides read TGTGCCAGCAGTTACTCGAGCAGGGAAGAGACCCAGTACTTC. The genes are TRBV6-5 and TRBJ2-5; D perhaps matches TRBD1 (5 bases). The CDR3 has 14 amino acids. Trimming pared 0 bases from V and 3 bases from J, leaving 8 bases between. Germline V gives CDR1 MNHEY, CDR2 SVGAGI.

The chain employs TRBV28 and TRBJ2-5; TRBD2 matches at 9 bases. This CDR3 spans 16 amino acids. The germline V gene encodes CDR1 MDHEN and CDR2 SYDVKM. The J segment lost 5 bases and the V segment lost 5 bases, leaving 12 bases of the junction unmatched. CDR3 residues: CASSPAGAGGDETQYF. DNA of the CDR3: TGTGCCAGCAGTCCAGCTGGAGCGGGAGGCGACGAGACCCAGTACTTC.

This CDR3 is CASSPYPGTRTYEQYF. The CDR3 nucleotides are TGTGCCAGCAGCCCATACCCAGGGACGCGAACCTACGAGCAGTACTTC. The rearrangement uses TRBV7-6 and TRBJ2-7; possibly TRBD1 or TRBD2 for D (5 bases each). This CDR3 region has 16 residues. Between the trimmed V and J ends, which lost 5 bases and 2 bases, there was a span of 19 bases. Germline V gene data show CDR1 as SGHVS and CDR2 as FNYEAQ.

This clone has a single count. The chain couples TRBV4-1 to TRBJ2-7; 12 bases match TRBD1. This CDR3 comprises 17 residues. The V gene's germline CDR1 is MGHRA and CDR2 YSYEKL. V shed 0 bases, J shed 6 bases, and the junction held 9 bases outside the gene matches. Here the CDR3 reads CASSQDILGQGAVEQYF. For the CDR3, the DNA is TGCGCCAGCAGCCAAGATATTTTGGGACAGGGGGCGGTCGAGCAGTACTTC.

This clone was seen more than once but under ten times. The chain joins TRBV27 to TRBJ2-7, with 9 bases fitting TRBD2. The trim removed 2 bases at V and 7 bases at J, leaving 9 bases unmatched. This CDR3 has 15 amino acids. Germline V lookup: CDR1 MNHEY, CDR2 SMNVEV (reference sequence). The CDR3 is CASSLVLAGPTEQYF. CDR3 sequence (DNA): TGTGCCAGCAGTTTAGTCCTAGCGGGGCCTACGGAGCAGTACTTC.

CDR3 nucleotides: TGTGCCAGCAGTTTATACGCTAGCTGGGAGACCCAGTACTTC. As protein: CASSLYASWETQYF. The J gene is TRBJ2-5, the V gene TRBV27; D perhaps matches TRBD2 (5 bases). There are 14 residues in the CDR3. Germline CDR1 and CDR2: MNHEY and SMNVEV (reference sequence). The V end lost 1 base, the J end lost 5 bases, and 11 bases lay between the germline ends.

The CDR3 protein is CASSFASAREQFF. In DNA, the CDR3 is TGTGCCAGCAGTTTCGCTAGCGCCAGAGAGCAGTTCTTC. The chain uses TRBV28 and TRBJ2-1; a weak D match, TRBD2 (6 bases). This CDR3 region has 13 residues. The germline V and J ends were trimmed by 3 bases and 10 bases, with 13 bases remaining between them. CDR1 is MDHEN, CDR2 SYDVKM, per germline.

J is TRBJ2-7 and V is TRBV13; 8 bases align to TRBD1. CDR1 and CDR2 (germline): PRHDT, FYEKMQ (reference sequence). This CDR3 is 13 amino acids long. V shed 5 bases and J 10 bases; nucleotides not matched to a gene: 10. CDR3 bases: TGTGCCAGCAGCAGCTGGGGACAGGAAAAACAGTACTTC. It is translated as CASSSWGQEKQYF.

V is TRBV5-6 and J is TRBJ2-1, with 12 nucleotides matching TRBD2. Trimming cost V 0 bases and J 7 bases; bases outside gene matches: 5. This CDR3 is built from 16 residues. The germline CDR1 and CDR2 sequences are SGHDT and YYEEEE. CDR3 bases: TGTGCCAGCAGCTTGGCCCTAGCGGGAGGGCTAAATGAGCAGTTCTTC. It encodes CASSLALAGGLNEQFF.

The chain joins TRBV4-1 to TRBJ1-1; 7 nucleotides line up with TRBD1. CDR3 length: 15 amino acids. With 6 bases clipped from V and 5 bases from J, the junction kept 12 bases outside the gene matches. Germline V gene data show CDR1 as MGHRA and CDR2 as YSYEKL. CDR3 loop: CASRLTGVGETEAFF. In DNA form, the CDR3 reads TGCGCCAGCAGGCTTACAGGGGTAGGAGAAACTGAAGCTTTCTTT.

The V and J genes are TRBV27 and TRBJ2-6, with TRBD1 matching over 9 bases. Germline lookup yields CDR1 MNHEY and CDR2 SMNVEV (reference sequence). Unmatched junction bases numbered 11, after V lost 6 bases and J lost 5 bases. The CDR3 loop spans 17 amino acids. This chain's CDR3 is CASRAGTGQYRANVLTF. The CDR3 region has the DNA TGTGCCAGCAGGGCCGGGACAGGGCAGTACAGGGCCAACGTCCTGACTTTC.

V is TRBV6-5 and J is TRBJ2-2; weak D call: TRBD1 (5 bases). Trimming shortened V by 1 base and J by 7 bases, and 10 bases separated the two germline ends. Germline CDR1 MNHEY, CDR2 SVGAGI. This CDR3 has 14 residues. The CDR3, as DNA: TGTGCCAGCAGTTACTTAGGGGCAGGCGGGGAGCTGTTTTTT. Protein sequence: CASSYLGAGGELFF.

The rearrangement links TRBV13 to TRBJ2-7; maybe TRBD1 (5 bases). The length of the CDR3 is 16 residues. The germline V gene has CDR1 PRHDT and CDR2 FYEKMQ (reference sequence). V was pared by 0 bases and J by 2 bases, with 14 bases between. Written as DNA, the CDR3 is TGTGCCAGCAGCTTAGGGGTTGGACATAAGCCCTACGAGCAGTACTTC. It is translated as CASSLGVGHKPYEQYF.

This clone was counted once. This CDR3 reads CASSIEGRLAEKLFF. The CDR3 nucleotides read TGTGCCAGCAGCATCGAGGGACGGTTGGCGGAAAAACTGTTTTTT. V is TRBV5-8 and J is TRBJ1-4; possibly TRBD1 for D (5 bases). CDR3 length equals 15 residues. The germline V gene encodes CDR1 SGHTS and CDR2 YDEGEE. V lost 4 bases and J lost 8, with 18 bases in between. Full variable domain (outside the CDR3, taken from reference TRBV5-8 and TRBJ1-4): EAGVTQSPTHLIKTRGQQATLRCSPISGHTSVYWYQQALGLGLQFLLWYDEGEERNRGNFPPRFSGRQFPNYSSELNVNALELEDSALYLCASSIEGRLAEKLFFGSGTQLSVL.

The chain carries TRBV29-1 and TRBJ2-7; TRBD1 or TRBD2 may be the D gene (5 bases each). The CDR3 consists of 14 residues. CDR1 and CDR2 from the germline V gene are SQVTM and ANQGSEA. Trimming shortened V by 6 bases and J by 1 base, and 16 bases separated the two germline ends. The CDR3 DNA reads TGCAGCGTCCTGACCGGGACGGAATCCTACGAGCAGTACTTC. The encoded protein is CSVLTGTESYEQYF.

The chain is built from TRBV27 and TRBJ2-5; TRBD2 aligns across 8 bases. The CDR3 totals 16 residues. After removal of 3 bases from V and 4 bases from J, the junction contained 10 bases not matched to a gene. Germline CDR1 and CDR2: MNHEY and SMNVEV (reference sequence). The CDR3 bases are TGTGCCAGCAGTTTTGGCCCTGGAGCGGGAGTAGAGACCCAGTACTTC. Protein sequence: CASSFGPGAGVETQYF.